Listed below are T cell receptor beta chains from one sample, sequenced in a study of CD8+CD57+ T cells in acquired aplastic anemia. TCRdb independently ran MiXCR on the reads; one entry per CDR3 protein. The repertoire includes around 51,000 distinct CDR3 sequences, approximately 78% of them detected once, and around 36% sits in the top ten. The specimen sequenced was sorted CD4+, CD8+, or CD8+CD57+ T cells (not recorded which) from PBMCs. The receptors derive from a human donor in good health, serving as a control. Each CDR3 is given with its conserved first and last residue. The order of the fields is V gene, D gene, J gene, clone size, CDR3 protein, CDR3 DNA. D genes are given only for firm matches. Where a row states a size, it is once, few, many or the class of an expanded clone; other rows omit it.

>TRBV19|.|TRBJ2-7|.
CASSPIESYEQYF
TGCGCCAGCAGTCCTATAGAGTCCTACGAGCAGTACTTC
>TRBV29-1|.|TRBJ2-3|.
CSAGFGGDTQYF
TGCAGCGCTGGATTCGGGGGAGATACGCAGTATTTT
>TRBV29-1|.|TRBJ1-3|once
CSADSASGNTIYF
TGCAGCGCCGACAGCGCTTCTGGAAACACCATATATTTT
>TRBV19|.|TRBJ1-2|.
CASSLDGNYGYTF
TGTGCCAGTAGCCTGGACGGTAACTATGGCTACACCTTC
>TRBV7-3|.|TRBJ1-6|.
CASSLVVDSPLHF
TGTGCCAGCAGCTTAGTTGTAGATTCACCCCTCCACTTT
>TRBV10-2|TRBD2|TRBJ2-5|.
CASRERGGRETQYF
TGCGCCAGCAGGGAGCGGGGGGGTCGGGAGACCCAGTACTTC
>TRBV7-2|TRBD1|TRBJ1-2|many
CASSLTGGADYGYTF
TGTGCCAGCAGCTTGACAGGGGGCGCCGACTATGGCTACACCTTC
>TRBV29-1|.|TRBJ1-2|.
CSVEGLYGYTF
TGCAGCGTTGAAGGGCTCTATGGCTACACCTTC
>TRBV24-1|.|TRBJ1-2|.
CATSDSGLNYGYTF
TGTGCCACCAGTGATTCCGGACTTAACTATGGCTACACCTTC
>TRBV4-1|.|TRBJ1-1|.
CASSHGLNTEAFF
TGCGCCAGCTCACACGGACTAAACACTGAAGCTTTCTTT
>TRBV10-1|.|TRBJ1-2|.
CASSENRRDGYTF
TGCGCCAGCAGTGAGAACAGGCGGGATGGCTACACCTTC
>TRBV24-1|.|TRBJ1-2|.
CATSGGAEAVGYTF
TGTGCCACCAGTGGGGGAGCAGAGGCCGTTGGCTACACCTTC
>TRBV11-3|TRBD2|TRBJ2-1|many
CASSVRLALANEQFF
TGTGCCAGCAGCGTTAGACTAGCTCTCGCCAATGAGCAGTTCTTC
>TRBV19|TRBD2|TRBJ2-7|once
CASSLAPGLAGGGSYEQYF
TGTGCCAGTAGTCTTGCTCCGGGGCTAGCGGGAGGGGGCTCCTACGAGCAGTACTTC
>TRBV19|TRBD2|TRBJ2-3|.
CASSAGLAASTDTQYF
TGTGCCAGTAGTGCAGGACTAGCGGCTAGCACAGATACGCAGTATTTT
>TRBV6-2/TRBV6-3|TRBD1|TRBJ1-5|once
CASSYRGPDQPQHF
TGTGCCAGCAGTTACAGGGGGCCGGATCAGCCCCAGCATTTT
>TRBV7-9|.|TRBJ1-3|.
CASSLTPSTIYF
TGTGCCAGCAGCTTGACCCCAAGTACCATATATTTT
>TRBV2|TRBD1|TRBJ2-7|.
CASRGDSKSSYEQYF
TGTGCCAGCAGGGGGGACAGCAAGAGCTCCTACGAGCAGTACTTC
>TRBV2|.|TRBJ2-7|.
CASSGEHYEQYF
TGTGCCAGCAGCGGGGAACACTACGAGCAGTACTTC
>TRBV29-1|.|TRBJ1-2|.
CSVNQGLYGYTF
TGCAGCGTTAATCAGGGACTCTATGGCTACACCTTC
>TRBV29-1|TRBD1|TRBJ1-5|.
CSAGQGRNQPQHF
TGCAGCGCCGGACAGGGGAGAAATCAGCCCCAGCATTTT
>TRBV7-2|.|TRBJ2-7|.
CASSSFRGYEQYF
TGTGCCAGCAGTTCCTTCAGGGGATACGAGCAGTACTTC
>TRBV24-1|TRBD1|TRBJ2-2|.
CANQQLYRGGTGELFF
TGTGCCAACCAACAACTCTACAGGGGCGGCACCGGGGAGCTGTTTTTT
>TRBV5-1|TRBD1|TRBJ1-1|.
CASSIQPTGKDTEAFF
TGCGCCAGCAGCATACAACCGACAGGGAAGGACACTGAAGCTTTCTTT
>TRBV14|.|TRBJ2-1|many
CASSQAMRRSNEQFF
TGTGCCAGCAGCCAAGCGATGAGACGCTCCAATGAGCAGTTCTTC
>TRBV6-1|.|TRBJ2-7|.
CASSEGPGSYEQYF
TGTGCCAGCAGTGAAGGCCCCGGCAGCTACGAGCAGTACTTC
>TRBV25-1|.|TRBJ1-1|.
CASSRVIGVNTEAFF
TGTGCCAGCAGTCGCGTTATAGGCGTGAACACTGAAGCTTTCTTT
>TRBV30|.|TRBJ1-3|.
CAWSIGPNSGNTIYF
TGTGCCTGGAGTATTGGACCGAACTCTGGAAACACCATATATTTT
>TRBV15|TRBD1|TRBJ1-4|few
CATSRGDRATNEKLFF
TGTGCCACCAGCAGAGGGGACAGGGCAACTAATGAAAAACTGTTTTTT
>TRBV20-1|TRBD2|TRBJ2-1|.
CSASSLAGAYNEQFF
TGCAGTGCCAGCAGTCTAGCGGGGGCTTACAATGAGCAGTTCTTC
>TRBV13|TRBD2|TRBJ2-5|.
CASSTPAGGQETQYF
TGTGCCAGCAGCACCCCGGCGGGGGGGCAAGAGACCCAGTACTTC
>TRBV25-1|.|TRBJ1-6|.
CASVSLRGQPLHF
TGTGCCAGCGTCTCGCTGAGAGGGCAGCCCCTCCACTTT
>TRBV19|.|TRBJ2-1|few
CASLDRNEQFF
TGTGCCAGTTTAGACAGGAATGAGCAGTTCTTC
>TRBV19|TRBD1|TRBJ2-7|.
CASSLTGGPYEQYF
TGTGCCAGTAGTCTTACAGGGGGACCCTACGAGCAGTACTTC
>TRBV7-6|TRBD2|TRBJ2-3|.
CASNELAGMDTQYF
TGTGCCAGCAACGAGCTAGCGGGGATGGATACGCAGTATTTT
>TRBV11-2|.|TRBJ1-6|.
CASSSGTASTDNSPLHF
TGTGCCAGCAGCTCCGGGACGGCAAGCACAGATAATTCACCCCTCCACTTT
>TRBV20-1|TRBD1|TRBJ2-6|.
CSANQRTGSSGANVLTF
TGCAGTGCTAACCAGCGGACAGGAAGCTCTGGGGCCAACGTCCTGACTTTC
>TRBV5-1|TRBD1|TRBJ2-3|few
CASSYDRGQMTDTQYF
TGCGCCAGCAGCTACGACAGGGGGCAAATGACAGATACGCAGTATTTT
>TRBV29-1|TRBD1|TRBJ2-1|.
CSVLDRMGNEQFF
TGCAGCGTACTGGACAGGATGGGGAATGAGCAGTTCTTC
>TRBV19|.|TRBJ1-6|once
CASSRDGSGSPLHF
TGTGCCAGTAGCCGGGACGGGTCAGGTTCACCCCTCCACTTT
>TRBV5-1|.|TRBJ1-6|.
CASSLNRAGSPLHF
TGCGCCAGCAGCTTAAACAGGGCGGGATCACCCCTCCACTTT
>TRBV5-1|.|TRBJ1-1|many
CASSLTVPEAEAFF
TGCGCCAGCAGCTTGACGGTCCCCGAAGCTGAAGCTTTCTTT
>TRBV10-3|TRBD1|TRBJ2-7|.
CAISDLGGIEEQYF
TGTGCCATCAGTGATCTAGGGGGCATTGAAGAGCAGTACTTC